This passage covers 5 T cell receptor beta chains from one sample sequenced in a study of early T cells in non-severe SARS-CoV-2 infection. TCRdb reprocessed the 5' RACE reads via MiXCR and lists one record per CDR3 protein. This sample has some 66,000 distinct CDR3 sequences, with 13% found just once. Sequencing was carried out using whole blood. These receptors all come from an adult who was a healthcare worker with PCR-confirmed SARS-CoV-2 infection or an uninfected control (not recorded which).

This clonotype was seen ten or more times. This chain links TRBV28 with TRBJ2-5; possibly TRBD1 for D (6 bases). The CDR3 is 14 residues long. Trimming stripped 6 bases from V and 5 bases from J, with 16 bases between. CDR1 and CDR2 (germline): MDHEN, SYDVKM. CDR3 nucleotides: TGTGCCAGCAGACTGCAAGGGGGTACGGAGACCCAGTACTTC. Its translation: CASRLQGGTETQYF. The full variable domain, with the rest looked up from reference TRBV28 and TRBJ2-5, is DVKVTQSSRYLVKRTGEKVFLECVQDMDHENMFWYRQDPGLGLRLIYFSYDVKMKEKGDIPEGYSVSREKKERFSLILESASTNQTSMYLCASRLQGGTETQYFGPGTRLLVL.

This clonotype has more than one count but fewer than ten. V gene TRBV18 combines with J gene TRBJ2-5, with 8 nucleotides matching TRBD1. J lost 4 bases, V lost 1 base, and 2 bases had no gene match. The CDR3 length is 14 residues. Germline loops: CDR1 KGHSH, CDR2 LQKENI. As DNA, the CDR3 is TGTGCCAGCTCACCACAAACAGGGGGAGAGACCCAGTACTTC. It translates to CASSPQTGGETQYF.

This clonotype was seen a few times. For the CDR3, the DNA is TGTGCCAGCAGCGCGAGGCTGACCGGCTACACCTTC. Amino acids: CASSARLTGYTF. The chain uses TRBV5-6 and TRBJ1-2; no clear D. CDR3 length: 12 amino acids. Trimming shortened V by 4 bases and J by 8 bases, and 12 bases separated the two germline ends. CDR1 and CDR2 (germline): SGHDT, YYEEEE.

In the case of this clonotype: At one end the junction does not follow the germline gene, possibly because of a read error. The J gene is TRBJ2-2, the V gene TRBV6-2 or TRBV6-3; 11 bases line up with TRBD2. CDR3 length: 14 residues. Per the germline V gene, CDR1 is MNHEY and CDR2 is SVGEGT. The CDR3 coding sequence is TGTGCCGGCAGACGGACTAGCGGGACCGGGGAGCTGTTTTTT. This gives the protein CAGRRTSGTGELFF.

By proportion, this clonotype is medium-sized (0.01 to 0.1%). This CDR3 is CASRLQTGGRTEAFF. CDR3 in DNA: TGTGCCAGCAGACTACAGACAGGGGGGAGAACTGAAGCTTTCTTT. The V call is TRBV28, the J call TRBJ1-1, with 9 bases lining up with TRBD1. The germline V gene encodes CDR1 MDHEN and CDR2 SYDVKM. CDR3 length: 15 residues. With V trimmed by 6 bases and J by 5 bases, 10 bases remained unmatched.